Listed here is a single TCR beta chain. Original data processing: Amplification with reference gene primers provided the estimates of nucleated cell counts. The assay was immunoSEQ multiplex PCR, and TCRdb's table has in-frame clones only and misses some. V, J and clone size are those of that table, while D and trimming were read from the DNA. In the table there are more than 85,000 clones, 85% to 90% of which are singletons. This entry is derived from a study of blood T cell repertoires in COVID-19. The V and J ends lost 4 bases and 4 bases respectively, with 15 bases between them. Germline lookup yields CDR1 SGHVS and CDR2 FNYEAQ. This CDR3 has 15 residues.

The chain combines TRBV7-6 with TRBJ2-3, with D possibly being TRBD2 (5 bases). Sequencing used peripheral blood. The source is a human donor with COVID-19, enrolled during active disease. The donor label of this sample is uncertain. The CDR3 loop reads CASSSGVRAADTQYF. The CDR3 region has the DNA TGTGCCAGCAGCTCCGGAGTGAGAGCGGCAGATACGCAGTATTTT.